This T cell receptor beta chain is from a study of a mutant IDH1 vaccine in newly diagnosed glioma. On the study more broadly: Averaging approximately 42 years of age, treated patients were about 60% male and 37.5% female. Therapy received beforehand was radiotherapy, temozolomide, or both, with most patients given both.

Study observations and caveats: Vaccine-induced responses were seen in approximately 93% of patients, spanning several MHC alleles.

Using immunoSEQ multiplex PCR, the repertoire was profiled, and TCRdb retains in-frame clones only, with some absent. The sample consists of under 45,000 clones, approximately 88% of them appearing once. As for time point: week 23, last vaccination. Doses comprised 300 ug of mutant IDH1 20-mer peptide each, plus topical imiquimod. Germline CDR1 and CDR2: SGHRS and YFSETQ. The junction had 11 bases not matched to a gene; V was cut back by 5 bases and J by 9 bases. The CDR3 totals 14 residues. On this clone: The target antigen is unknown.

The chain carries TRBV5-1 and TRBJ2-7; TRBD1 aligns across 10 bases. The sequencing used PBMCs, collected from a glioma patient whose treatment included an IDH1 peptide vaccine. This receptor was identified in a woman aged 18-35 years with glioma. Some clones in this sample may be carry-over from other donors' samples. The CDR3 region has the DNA TGCGCCAGCAGGTCCGGGACAGGGGTAAAGGGGCAGTACTTC. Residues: CASRSGTGVKGQYF.